This entry is about one T cell receptor beta chain. This specimen belongs to a study of cytomegalovirus exposure and HLA in healthy donors. The primer mix had 60 Vbeta and 13 Jbeta primers. Data came from immunoSEQ multiplex PCR; TCRdb stores just in-frame clones and leaves some out. The sample records about 120,000 clones, about 86% being singletons. The germline V gene encodes CDR1 GTSNPN and CDR2 SVGIG (reference sequence). V shed 7 bases and J 5 bases; nucleotides not matched to a gene: 9. This CDR3 spans 13 amino acids. The source is a woman aged 25 to 39 in good health and CMV-seronegative. The sample comprised PBMCs. V and J are TRBV30 and TRBJ2-7, with 9 positions matching TRBD1. CDR3 bases: TGTGCCTTAGAGACAGGGGGATCCGACGAGCAGTACTTC. The encoded protein is CALETGGSDEQYF.